One TCR beta chain is described in this entry. The data stem from a study of T-cell reconstitution after alpha-beta-depleted transplantation in children. After removal of 2 bases from V and 4 bases from J, the junction contained 5 bases not matched to a gene. This CDR3 is 15 amino acids long. The V gene's germline CDR1 is LNHNV and CDR2 YYDKDF (reference sequence). Library preparation (for TCRbeta) was performed with unique molecular identifiers. TCRdb analysed the PCR reads with MiXCR anew, one entry per CDR3 protein. The sample has 350,000 to 450,000 distinct CDR3 sequences; 13% are singletons. The chain combines TRBV15 with TRBJ2-5; 9 bases map to TRBD1. This specimen consisted of PBMCs, obtained from the stem cell graft. This receptor was taken from a human donor who donated a stem cell graft to a child with Fanconi anemia. In nucleotides, the CDR3 is TGTGCCACCAGCAGAACAGGGGGCGCAACAGAGACCCAGTACTTC. It encodes CATSRTGGATETQYF.